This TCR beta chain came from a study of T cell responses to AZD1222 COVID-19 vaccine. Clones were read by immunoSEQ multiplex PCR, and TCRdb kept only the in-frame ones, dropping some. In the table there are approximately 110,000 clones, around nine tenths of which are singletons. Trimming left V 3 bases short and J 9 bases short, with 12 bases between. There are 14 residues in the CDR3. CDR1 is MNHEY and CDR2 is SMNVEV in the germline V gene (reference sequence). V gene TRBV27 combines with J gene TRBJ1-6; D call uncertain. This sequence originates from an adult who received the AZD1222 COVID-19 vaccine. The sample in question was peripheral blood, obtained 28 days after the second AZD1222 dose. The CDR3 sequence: CASSFNQRGSPLHF. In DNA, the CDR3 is TGTGCCAGCAGTTTCAACCAAAGAGGTTCACCCCTCCACTTT.